A single sample is the source of the 20 T cell receptor beta chains below, sequenced in a study of blood T cell repertoires in COVID-19. Sequencing used immunoSEQ multiplex PCR; TCRdb keeps in-frame clones, though not all of them. The table lists around 140,000 clones, 81% of them singletons, with approximately 8.7% in the top ten. The sequenced material came from peripheral blood. The receptor set was obtained from a woman in her sixties or seventies with active or convalescent COVID-19.

J is TRBJ2-7 and V is TRBV28; a possible D gene is TRBD1 (6 bases). CDR1 MDHEN and CDR2 SYDVKM come from the germline V gene. With 4 bases removed from V and 5 bases from J, the gap between germline ends came to 18 bases. This CDR3 comprises 15 residues. CDR3 amino acids: CASSSPQGIQHEQYF. In DNA, the CDR3 is TGTGCCAGCAGTTCACCACAGGGAATCCAACACGAGCAGTACTTC.

This chain connects TRBV10-2 to TRBJ2-2; a weak D match, TRBD2 (7 bases). This CDR3 spans 14 amino acids. CDR1 WSHSY and CDR2 SAAADI come from the germline V gene. Trimming stripped 0 bases from V and 7 bases from J, with 9 bases between. This CDR3 is CASSESGGHGELFF. In nucleotides, the CDR3 is TGCGCCAGCAGTGAGTCGGGGGGGCACGGGGAGCTGTTTTTT.

The rearrangement uses TRBV6-5 and TRBJ2-1; tentative D call: TRBD2 (6 bases). The CDR3 runs 16 residues. The germline V gene has CDR1 MNHEY and CDR2 SVGAGI. The V and J ends lost 0 bases and 4 bases respectively, with 13 bases between them. The CDR3 protein is CASSYSMAGPYNEQFF. CDR3 DNA: TGTGCCAGCAGTTACTCGATGGCGGGGCCTTACAATGAGCAGTTCTTC.

This chain uses TRBV6-1 with TRBJ1-3; D gene uncertain. Trimming stripped 2 bases from V and 4 bases from J, with 12 bases between. The length of the CDR3 is 15 residues. Germline V gene lookup returns CDR1 MNHNS and CDR2 SASEGT. In DNA form, the CDR3 reads TGTGCCAGCAGTGAATTGGAGGCCTCCGGAAACACCATATATTTT. This translates into CASSELEASGNTIYF.

The chain is built from TRBV5-6 and TRBJ2-1; D remains unclear. CDR1 and CDR2 (germline): SGHDT, YYEEEE. Trimming removed 4 bases from V and 9 bases from J, with 14 bases in between. CDR3 size: 13 residues. This chain's CDR3 is CASSLMALSEQFF. Written as DNA, the CDR3 is TGTGCCAGCAGCCTCATGGCCCTCAGTGAGCAGTTCTTC. The variable domain in full, with the rest retrieved from reference TRBV5-6 and TRBJ2-1, is DAGVTQSPTHLIKTRGQQVTLRCSPKSGHDTVSWYQQALGQGPQFIFQYYEEEERQRGNFPDRFSGHQFPNYSSELNVNALLLGDSALYLCASSLMALSEQFFGPGTRLTVL.

The chain is built from TRBV19 and TRBJ1-4; D is unresolved. The CDR3 covers 17 residues. Deletions cut 4 bases from V and 0 bases from J, with 15 bases between. The germline V gene has CDR1 LNHDA and CDR2 SQIVND (reference sequence). Here the CDR3 reads CASSKGGLYPTNEKLFF. As DNA, the CDR3 is TGTGCCAGTAGTAAAGGCGGCCTCTACCCAACTAATGAAAAACTGTTTTTT. The variable domain in full, completed from reference TRBV19 and TRBJ1-4, reads DGGITQSPKYLFRKEGQNVTLSCEQNLNHDAMYWYRQDPGQGLRLIYYSQIVNDFQKGDIAEGYSVSREKKESFPLTVTSAQKNPTAFYLCASSKGGLYPTNEKLFFGSGTQLSVL.

The V gene is TRBV7-2, the J gene TRBJ2-2; D unresolved. CDR3 size: 13 residues. Germline assignment: CDR1 SGHTA and CDR2 FQGNSA. With 6 bases removed from V and 5 bases from J, the gap between germline ends came to 10 bases. CDR3: CASRIRGTGELFF. Written as DNA, the CDR3 is TGTGCCAGCAGAATTAGAGGTACCGGGGAGCTGTTTTTT.

This rearrangement joins TRBV19 to TRBJ2-2; TRBD1 matches at 7 bases. This CDR3 region has 16 residues. Trimming removed 9 bases from V and 2 bases from J; junction bases left unmatched: 12. Per the germline V gene, CDR1 is LNHDA and CDR2 is SQIVND (reference sequence). The CDR3 loop is CASKDRARLNTGELFF. The CDR3 region has the DNA TGTGCCAGCAAAGACAGGGCCCGACTTAACACCGGGGAGCTGTTTTTT. Based on the CDR3 plus reference TRBV19 and TRBJ2-2, the full variable domain is DGGITQSPKYLFRKEGQNVTLSCEQNLNHDAMYWYRQDPGQGLRLIYYSQIVNDFQKGDIAEGYSVSREKKESFPLTVTSAQKNPTAFYLCASKDRARLNTGELFFGEGSRLTVL.

The chain couples TRBV19 to TRBJ1-4; possible D gene TRBD1, 6 bases. Germline CDR1 is LNHDA and CDR2 is SQIVND (reference sequence). Trimming removed 3 bases at V and 4 bases at J, with 9 bases between. The CDR3 runs to 14 residues. The CDR3 bases are TGTGCCAGTAGTATGAGGACAGATAATGAAAAACTGTTTTTT. It is translated as CASSMRTDNEKLFF.

The V gene is TRBV18, the J gene TRBJ2-7; D might be TRBD2 (5 bases). The V end was cut by 3 bases, the J end by 5 bases, with 11 bases between. The CDR3 is 13 amino acids. CDR1 and CDR2 from the germline V gene are KGHSH and LQKENI. The CDR3 DNA reads TGTGCCAGCTCACCCGGGTCGACTAACGAGCAGTACGTC. Translation: CASSPGSTNEQYV.

The chain joins TRBV28 to TRBJ1-1; 9 nucleotides line up with TRBD1. Trimming took 5 bases from V and 3 from J; bases not matched to a gene: 10. Looked up from germline, CDR1 is MDHEN and CDR2 is SYDVKM. This CDR3 region has 16 residues. The CDR3 region has the DNA TGTGCCAGCAGTACAGGGGGCGCGAGTAGTGACACTGAAGCTTTCTTT. Its protein product is CASSTGGASSDTEAFF.

The chain recombines TRBV19 with TRBJ2-2, with 9 bases aligning to TRBD2. CDR1 and CDR2 from the germline V gene are LNHDA and SQIVND (reference sequence). Germline trimming cut 7 bases from V and 2 bases from J; bases unmatched to any gene: 8. The CDR3 sequence is 16 residues long. The CDR3, as DNA: TGTGCCAGTAATCCCCCGGGACTAGCTAACACCGGGGAGCTGTTTTTT. It specifies CASNPPGLANTGELFF.

The chain combines TRBV7-8 with TRBJ2-2; D gene uncertain. V shed 1 base and J shed 0 bases, with 9 bases lying between them. This CDR3 has 16 amino acids. CDR1 is SGHVS and CDR2 is FQNEAQ in the germline V gene. The CDR3 DNA is TGTGCCAGCAGCTTAGTCTCCGGGTCGAACACCGGGGAGCTGTTTTTT. Translating gives CASSLVSGSNTGELFF. Full variable domain (remainder filled in from reference TRBV7-8 and TRBJ2-2): GAGVSQSPRYKVAKRGQDVALRCDPISGHVSLFWYQQALGQGPEFLTYFQNEAQLDKSGLPSDRFFAERPEGSVSTLKIQRTQQEDSAVYLCASSLVSGSNTGELFFGEGSRLTVL.

This chain joins TRBV14 and TRBJ2-3; TRBD1 matches 8 bases. Germline V CDR1 and CDR2: SGHDN, FVKESK. J gave up 8 bases and V 1 base, and 2 bases lay outside the gene matches. This CDR3 is 13 amino acids long. As DNA, the CDR3 is TGTGCCAGCAGCCAAGCAGGGGGCGTTACGCAGTATTTT. This encodes CASSQAGGVTQYF.

This chain uses TRBV29-1 with TRBJ2-5, with 7 positions matching TRBD1. The germline V gene encodes CDR1 SQVTM and CDR2 ANQGSEA. The V gene end was trimmed by 3 bases and the J gene end by 2 bases; junction bases not matched to a gene: 12. The CDR3 totals 16 residues. The chain's CDR3 is CSVDALRDRYQETQYF. In DNA form, the CDR3 reads TGCAGCGTTGACGCCCTCCGGGACAGATATCAAGAGACCCAGTACTTC.

J is TRBJ1-5 and V is TRBV19, with D possibly matching TRBD1 (6 bases). The germline gives CDR1 LNHDA, CDR2 SQIVND (reference sequence). CDR3 length: 15 amino acids. Trimming cost V 0 bases and J 11 bases, with 17 bases left between them. CDR3 amino acids: CASSIDSDLKGAQHF. CDR3 DNA sequence: TGTGCCAGTAGTATAGATTCGGATCTAAAGGGGGCCCAGCATTTT.

This chain links TRBV6-6 with TRBJ2-3; D is possibly TRBD2 (5 bases). The germline V and J ends were trimmed by 6 bases and 1 base, with 32 bases remaining between them. CDR3 length: 21 amino acids. CDR1 and CDR2 (germline): MNHNY, SVGAGI (reference sequence). The CDR3 sequence: CASSHEAPVPGSMFGTDTQYF. CDR3 DNA sequence: TGTGCCAGCAGCCACGAGGCCCCGGTCCCGGGGAGTATGTTCGGCACAGATACGCAGTATTTT.

Comments on this clone: An end of the junction does not agree with germline; a read error may underlie this. CDR3 sequence (DNA): TGCGCCAGCAGCAAAGAGGGGCTTTCGGGCGATGAGCAGTTCTTC. Translating gives CASSKEGLSGDEQFF. The chain uses TRBV4-1 and TRBJ2-1; perhaps D is TRBD1 or TRBD2 (5 bases each). CDR1 MGHRA and CDR2 YSYEKL come from the germline V gene. The CDR3 loop spans 15 amino acids.

This chain joins TRBV12-3 or TRBV12-4 and TRBJ2-7; D is undetermined. CDR3 length: 11 residues. Trimming left V 6 bases short and J 5 bases short, with 8 bases between. CDR3 in amino acids: CASSPSHEQYF. In DNA form, the CDR3 reads TGTGCCAGCAGCCCCTCTCACGAGCAGTACTTC.

This chain uses TRBV2 with TRBJ1-6; no clear D. This CDR3 has 14 amino acids. Trimming cost V 7 bases and J 7 bases, with 14 bases left between them. Germline CDR1 and CDR2: SNHLY and FYNNEI. The CDR3 is CASKPGTPNSPLHF. For the CDR3, the DNA is TGTGCCAGCAAGCCAGGCACCCCAAATTCACCCCTCCACTTT.